Shown below are 9 T cell receptor beta chains from a single sample sequenced in a study of T cell changes during pregnancy in multiple sclerosis. Data came from immunoSEQ multiplex PCR; TCRdb stores just in-frame clones and leaves some out. The sample records over 40,000 clones, over 90% being singletons. The sequences come from CD4+ T cells from peripheral blood mononuclear cells, collected in the second trimester of pregnancy. The receptors were gathered from a female donor with multiple sclerosis, enrolled in a pregnancy study.

This clone was observed once. The chain links TRBV15 to TRBJ2-5; perhaps TRBD2 as D (7 bases). This CDR3 is 19 amino acids long. The germline CDR1 and CDR2 sequences are LNHNV and YYDKDF (reference sequence). The V gene lost 2 bases and the J gene lost 5 bases, with 27 bases spanning the gap. The CDR3 DNA follows: TGTGCCACCAGCAGACCCGGCGGGGGCCCCGGGGAACAAACTGAGACCCAGTACTTC. Translated: CATSRPGGGPGEQTETQYF.

This chain joins TRBV29-1 and TRBJ2-1, with TRBD2 identical over 9 bases. J was trimmed by 4 bases and V by 4 bases; bases with no gene match: 11. Germline CDR1 reads SQVTM; CDR2 reads ANQGSEA. The CDR3 has 16 amino acids. The CDR3 DNA follows: TGCAGCGTTGGGGTGTTGGCGGGGGGGCTATACAATGAGCAGTTCTTC. Residues: CSVGVLAGGLYNEQFF.

The CDR3 sequence is CASSTPAEGMGNEQFF. CDR3 DNA: TGTGCCAGTAGTACTCCCGCGGAGGGGATGGGGAATGAGCAGTTCTTC. The V and J genes are TRBV19 and TRBJ2-1; weak D call: TRBD2 (6 bases). The length of the CDR3 is 16 residues. V lost 4 bases and J lost 7, with 20 bases in between. Germline values: CDR1 LNHDA, CDR2 SQIVND (reference sequence).

This clone turned up a few times. CDR3 bases: TGTGCCAGCAGTCCCGATCCGGGACTTAACTACGAGCAGTACTTC. Protein sequence: CASSPDPGLNYEQYF. The chain recombines TRBV6-5 with TRBJ2-7, with a weak D call TRBD2 (6 bases). Germline V gene lookup returns CDR1 MNHEY and CDR2 SVGAGI. V was pared by 5 bases and J by 3 bases, with 17 bases between. The CDR3 consists of 15 residues.

The gene calls are TRBV9 and TRBJ1-6; unclear D gene. Trimming pared 2 bases from V and 0 bases from J, leaving 9 bases between. Germline lookup yields CDR1 SGDLS and CDR2 YYNGEE. The CDR3 is made up of 16 amino acids. In DNA, the CDR3 is TGTGCCAGCAGCGTGGACTGGAGCTCCTATAATTCACCCCTCCACTTT. Protein product: CASSVDWSSYNSPLHF.

V usage is TRBV14 and J usage is TRBJ1-2, with TRBD1 identical over 7 bases. CDR1 SGHDN and CDR2 FVKESK come from the germline V gene. Trimming removed 1 base from V and 7 bases from J; junction bases left unmatched: 6. This CDR3 spans 14 amino acids. The CDR3 nucleotides are TGTGCCAGCAGCCAAGTTCAGGGGGGCGGTGGCTACACCTTC. Protein product: CASSQVQGGGGYTF.

The chain recombines TRBV11-3 with TRBJ2-3, with D possibly being TRBD2 (6 bases). Germline CDR1 and CDR2: SGHNT and YENEEA. V was clipped by 3 bases and J by 1 base, with 11 bases between them. The CDR3 extends over 15 amino acids. The CDR3: CASSLSGEGTDTQYF. The CDR3 nucleotides read TGTGCCAGCAGCTTGTCCGGGGAGGGCACAGATACGCAGTATTTT.

The rearrangement links TRBV6-1 to TRBJ1-3; 8 bases line up with TRBD1. Germline assignment: CDR1 MNHNS and CDR2 SASEGT. This CDR3 is built from 15 residues. The trim removed 1 base at V and 4 bases at J, leaving 3 bases unmatched. CDR3 region: CASSEGRGPGNTIYF. In DNA form, the CDR3 reads TGTGCCAGCAGTGAAGGCAGGGGGCCAGGAAACACCATATATTTT.

The rearrangement joins TRBV27 to TRBJ2-3; 8 bases fit TRBD2. The J segment lost 3 bases and the V segment lost 7 bases, leaving 15 bases of the junction unmatched. Germline-derived CDR1 and CDR2 are MNHEY and SMNVEV (reference sequence). The CDR3 sequence is 17 residues long. This chain's CDR3 is CASTLIGERGTTDTQYF. As DNA, the CDR3 is TGTGCCAGCACCCTGATTGGGGAGCGGGGGACTACAGATACGCAGTATTTT.